The clone carrying this T cell receptor (beta chain) was seen a handful of times. Its target is not known. Germline V gene lookup returns CDR1 LGHNA and CDR2 YSLEER. The CDR3 sequence is 16 residues long. Trimming took off 0 bases at V and 3 bases at J, with 15 bases between the two ends. MiXCR, applied by TCRdb to the 5' RACE reads, yields one record per CDR3 protein. The sample records around 770,000 distinct CDR3 sequences, approximately 12% being singletons. This sample stems from a study of CD8 T cells in ankylosing spondylitis. Study results and limitations: Within ankylosing spondylitis blood, a TCR beta motif made up of seven to nine highly homologous variants appeared to be characteristic.

The rearrangement links TRBV4-3 to TRBJ2-7, with unresolved D. The sequence came from a male donor with ankylosing spondylitis. The source material was blood, either unsorted or a sorted T cell fraction (not recorded which). The chain's CDR3 is CASSQDVQSNFYEQYF. As DNA, the CDR3 is TGCGCCAGCAGCCAAGACGTGCAGTCAAATTTCTACGAGCAGTACTTC.